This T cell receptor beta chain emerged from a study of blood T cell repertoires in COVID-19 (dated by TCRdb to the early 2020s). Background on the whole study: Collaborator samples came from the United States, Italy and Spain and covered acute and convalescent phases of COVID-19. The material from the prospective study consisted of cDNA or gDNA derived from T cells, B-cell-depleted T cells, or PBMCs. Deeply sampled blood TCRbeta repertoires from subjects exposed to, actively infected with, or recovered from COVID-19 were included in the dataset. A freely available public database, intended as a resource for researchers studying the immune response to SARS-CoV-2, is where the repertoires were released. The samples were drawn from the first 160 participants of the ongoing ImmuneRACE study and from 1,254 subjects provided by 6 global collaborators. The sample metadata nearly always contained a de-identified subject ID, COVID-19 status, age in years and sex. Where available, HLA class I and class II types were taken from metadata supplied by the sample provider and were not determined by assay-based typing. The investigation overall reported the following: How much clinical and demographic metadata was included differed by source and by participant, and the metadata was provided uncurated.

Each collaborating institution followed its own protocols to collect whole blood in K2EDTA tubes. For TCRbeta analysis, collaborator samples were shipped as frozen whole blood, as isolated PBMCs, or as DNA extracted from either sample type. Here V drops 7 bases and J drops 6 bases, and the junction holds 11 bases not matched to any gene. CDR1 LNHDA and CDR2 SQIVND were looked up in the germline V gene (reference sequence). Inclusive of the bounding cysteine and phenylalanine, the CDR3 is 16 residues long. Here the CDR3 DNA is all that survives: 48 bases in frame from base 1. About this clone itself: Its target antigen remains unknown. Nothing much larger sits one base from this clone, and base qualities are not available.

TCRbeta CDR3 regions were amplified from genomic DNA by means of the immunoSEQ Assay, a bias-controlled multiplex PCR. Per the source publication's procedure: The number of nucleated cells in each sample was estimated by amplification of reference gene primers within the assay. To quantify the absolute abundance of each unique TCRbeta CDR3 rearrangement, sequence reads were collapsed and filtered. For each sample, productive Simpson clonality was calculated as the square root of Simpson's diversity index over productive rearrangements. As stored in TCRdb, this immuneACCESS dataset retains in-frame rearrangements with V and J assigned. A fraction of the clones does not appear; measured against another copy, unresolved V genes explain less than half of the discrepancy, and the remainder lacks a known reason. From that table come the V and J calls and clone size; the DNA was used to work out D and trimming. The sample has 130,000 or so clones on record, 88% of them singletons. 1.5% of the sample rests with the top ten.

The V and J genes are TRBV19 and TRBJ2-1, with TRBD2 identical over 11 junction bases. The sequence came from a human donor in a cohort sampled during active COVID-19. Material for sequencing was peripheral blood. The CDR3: CASMGTSGRKSNEQFF. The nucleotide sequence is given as TGTGCCAGTATGGGGACTAGCGGCAGAAAATCCAATGAGCAGTTCTTC.